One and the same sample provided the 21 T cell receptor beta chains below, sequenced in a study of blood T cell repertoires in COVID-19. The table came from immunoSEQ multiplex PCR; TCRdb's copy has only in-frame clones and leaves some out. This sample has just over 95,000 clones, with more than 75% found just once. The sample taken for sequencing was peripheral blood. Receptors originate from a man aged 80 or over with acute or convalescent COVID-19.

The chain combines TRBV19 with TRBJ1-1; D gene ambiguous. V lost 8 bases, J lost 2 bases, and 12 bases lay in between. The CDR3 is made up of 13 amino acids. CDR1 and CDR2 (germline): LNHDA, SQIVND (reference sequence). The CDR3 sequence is CASSRRDNTEAFF. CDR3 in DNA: TGTGCCAGTTCAAGGAGGGATAACACTGAAGCTTTCTTT.

The CDR3 DNA follows: TGTGCCAGCAGCTTAGGGACAGGCACAGATACGCAGTATTTT. It is translated as CASSLGTGTDTQYF. The chain combines TRBV7-2 with TRBJ2-3, with a weak D call TRBD1 (6 bases). Trimming took off 1 base at V and 1 base at J, with 6 bases between the two ends. The CDR3 has 14 residues. Per germline, CDR1 SGHTA and CDR2 FQGNSA.

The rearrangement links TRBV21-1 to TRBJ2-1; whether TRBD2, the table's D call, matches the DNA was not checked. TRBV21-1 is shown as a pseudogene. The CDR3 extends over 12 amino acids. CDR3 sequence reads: CASSKGVQRQFF. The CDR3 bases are TGTGCCAGCAGCAAAGGGGTGCAGCGGCAGTTCTTC.

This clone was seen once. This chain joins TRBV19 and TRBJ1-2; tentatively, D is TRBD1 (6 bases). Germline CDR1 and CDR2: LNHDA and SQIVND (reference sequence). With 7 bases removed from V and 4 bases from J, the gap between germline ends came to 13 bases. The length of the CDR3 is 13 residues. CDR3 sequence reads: CASTVRGTYGYTF. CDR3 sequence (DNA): TGTGCCAGTACCGTGAGGGGGACCTATGGCTACACCTTC.

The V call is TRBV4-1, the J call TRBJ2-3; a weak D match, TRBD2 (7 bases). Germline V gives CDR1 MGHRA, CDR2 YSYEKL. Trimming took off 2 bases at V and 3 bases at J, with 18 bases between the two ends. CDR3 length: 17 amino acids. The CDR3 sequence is CASSQRGQGRGTDTQYF. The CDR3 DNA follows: TGCGCCAGCAGCCAACGGGGGCAGGGGAGGGGGACAGATACGCAGTATTTT.

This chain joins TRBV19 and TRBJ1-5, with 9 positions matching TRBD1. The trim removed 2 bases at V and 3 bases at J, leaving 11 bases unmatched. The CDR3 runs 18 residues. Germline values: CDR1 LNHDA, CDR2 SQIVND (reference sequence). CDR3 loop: CASSILGTGRIVNQPQHF. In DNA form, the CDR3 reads TGTGCCAGTAGTATATTGGGGACAGGGAGGATTGTCAATCAGCCCCAGCATTTT.

CDR3 nucleotides: TGTGCCAGCAGCCCAGGACAGGGCGGCTCCCTCGTGCCCCAGCATTTT. Protein: CASSPGQGGSLVPQHF. The chain is built from TRBV9 and TRBJ1-5; 8 bases match TRBD1. The CDR3 loop spans 16 amino acids. Germline V gene data show CDR1 as SGDLS and CDR2 as YYNGEE. J lost 9 bases, V lost 4 bases, and 15 bases had no gene match.

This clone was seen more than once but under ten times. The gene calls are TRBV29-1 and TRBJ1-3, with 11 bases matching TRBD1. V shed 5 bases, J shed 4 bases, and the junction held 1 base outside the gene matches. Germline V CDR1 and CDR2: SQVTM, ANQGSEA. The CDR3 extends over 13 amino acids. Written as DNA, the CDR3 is TGCAGCGTTAGGACAGGGGGCGGAAACACCATATATTTT. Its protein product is CSVRTGGGNTIYF.

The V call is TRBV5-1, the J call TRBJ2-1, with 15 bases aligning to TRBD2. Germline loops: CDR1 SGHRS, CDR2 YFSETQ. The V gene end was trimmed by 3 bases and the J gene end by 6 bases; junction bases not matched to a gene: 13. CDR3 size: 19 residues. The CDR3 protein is CASSSSGLAGGPSSNEQFF. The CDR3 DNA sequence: TGCGCCAGCAGCTCTAGTGGACTAGCGGGAGGGCCCTCAAGCAATGAGCAGTTCTTC.

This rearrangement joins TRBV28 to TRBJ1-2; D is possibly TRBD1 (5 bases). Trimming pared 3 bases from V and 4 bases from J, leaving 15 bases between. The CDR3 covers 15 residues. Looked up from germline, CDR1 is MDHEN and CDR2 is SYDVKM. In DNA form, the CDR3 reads TGTGCCAGCAGTTTCCCCGGGGGGTTTCGCTATGGCTACACCTTC. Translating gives CASSFPGGFRYGYTF.

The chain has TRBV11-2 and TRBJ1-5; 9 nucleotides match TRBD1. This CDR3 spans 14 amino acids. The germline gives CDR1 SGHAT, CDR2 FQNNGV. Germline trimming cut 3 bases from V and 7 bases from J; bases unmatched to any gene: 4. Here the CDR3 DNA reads TGTGCCAGCAGCTTGGGACAGGGAGGGCAGCCCCAGCATTTT. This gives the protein CASSLGQGGQPQHF. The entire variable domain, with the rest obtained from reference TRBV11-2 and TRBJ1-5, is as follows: EAGVAQSPRYKIIEKRQSVAFWCNPISGHATLYWYQQILGQGPKLLIQFQNNGVVDDSQLPKDRFSAERLKGVDSTLKIQPAKLEDSAVYLCASSLGQGGQPQHFGDGTRLSIL.

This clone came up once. The CDR3 DNA sequence: TGTGCCAGCAGTGATCACGGGTATGAGCAGTTCTTC. Protein: CASSDHGYEQFF. The chain links TRBV12-3 or TRBV12-4 to TRBJ2-1, with no clear D. The V gene lost 5 bases and the J gene lost 8 bases, with 10 bases spanning the gap. The CDR3 is 12 amino acids.

The CDR3 here is CASKTTNMNTEAFF. CDR3 sequence (DNA): TGTGCCAGTAAAACGACAAACATGAACACTGAAGCTTTCTTT. This chain uses TRBV19 with TRBJ1-1; no definite D call. Trimming took 7 bases from V and 0 from J, leaving 12 bases between them. This CDR3 contains 14 residues. CDR1 is LNHDA and CDR2 is SQIVND in the germline V gene (reference sequence).

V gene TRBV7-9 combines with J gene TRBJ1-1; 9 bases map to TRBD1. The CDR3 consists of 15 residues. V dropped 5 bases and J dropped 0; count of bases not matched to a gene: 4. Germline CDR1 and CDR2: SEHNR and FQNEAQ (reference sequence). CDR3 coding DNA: TGTGCCAGCAGCCTTGACAGGGGGATGAACACTGAAGCTTTCTTT. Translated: CASSLDRGMNTEAFF. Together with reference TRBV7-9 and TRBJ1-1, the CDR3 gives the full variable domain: DTGVSQNPRHKITKRGQNVTFRCDPISEHNRLYWYRQTLGQGPEFLTYFQNEAQLEKSRLLSDRFSAERPKGSFSTLEIQRTEQGDSAMYLCASSLDRGMNTEAFFGQGTRLTVV.

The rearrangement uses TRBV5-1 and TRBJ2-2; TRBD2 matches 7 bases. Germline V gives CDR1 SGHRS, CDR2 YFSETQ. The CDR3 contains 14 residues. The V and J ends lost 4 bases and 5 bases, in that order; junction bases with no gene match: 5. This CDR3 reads CASSRDYQTGELFF. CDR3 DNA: TGCGCCAGCAGCCGGGACTACCAAACCGGGGAGCTGTTTTTT.

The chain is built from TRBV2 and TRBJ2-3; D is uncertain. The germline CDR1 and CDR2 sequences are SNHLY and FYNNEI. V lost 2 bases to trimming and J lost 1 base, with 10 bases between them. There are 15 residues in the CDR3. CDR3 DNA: TGTGCCAGCAGTGAAACCGGGTTGGGCACAGATACGCAGTATTTT. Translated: CASSETGLGTDTQYF.

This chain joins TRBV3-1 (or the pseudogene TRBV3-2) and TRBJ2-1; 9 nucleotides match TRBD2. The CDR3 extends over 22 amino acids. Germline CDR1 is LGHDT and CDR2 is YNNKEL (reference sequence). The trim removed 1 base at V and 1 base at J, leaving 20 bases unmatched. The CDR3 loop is CASSQGPRGVAGVTSSYNEQFF. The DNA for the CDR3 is TGTGCCAGCAGCCAAGGTCCCCGTGGGGTAGCGGGGGTGACTTCTTCCTACAATGAGCAGTTCTTC.

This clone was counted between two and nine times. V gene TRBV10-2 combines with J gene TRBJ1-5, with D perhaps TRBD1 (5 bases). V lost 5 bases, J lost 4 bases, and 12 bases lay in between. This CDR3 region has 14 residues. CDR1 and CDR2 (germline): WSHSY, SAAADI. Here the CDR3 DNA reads TGCGCCAGCAGTTCCTGGGGGGGGAATCAGCCCCAGCATTTT. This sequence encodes CASSSWGGNQPQHF.

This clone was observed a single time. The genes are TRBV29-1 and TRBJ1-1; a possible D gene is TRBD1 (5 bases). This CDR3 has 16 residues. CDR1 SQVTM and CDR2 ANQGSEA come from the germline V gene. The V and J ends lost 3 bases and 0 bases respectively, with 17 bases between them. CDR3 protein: CSVDMQGLRMNTEAFF. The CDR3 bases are TGCAGCGTTGATATGCAGGGATTAAGGATGAACACTGAAGCTTTCTTT.

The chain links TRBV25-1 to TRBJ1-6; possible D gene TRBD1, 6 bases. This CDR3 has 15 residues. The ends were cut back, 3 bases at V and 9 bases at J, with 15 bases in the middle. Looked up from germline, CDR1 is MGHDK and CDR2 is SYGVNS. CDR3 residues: CASSDRTGSGSPLHF. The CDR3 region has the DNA TGTGCCAGCAGTGATCGAACAGGGTCTGGTTCACCCCTCCACTTT.

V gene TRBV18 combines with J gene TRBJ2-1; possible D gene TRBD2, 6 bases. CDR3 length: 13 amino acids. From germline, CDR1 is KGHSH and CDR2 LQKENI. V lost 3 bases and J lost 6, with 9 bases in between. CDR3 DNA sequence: TGTGCCAGCTCACCTCCTAGCGTCAATGAGCAGTTCTTC. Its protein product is CASSPPSVNEQFF.